This T cell receptor beta chain was sequenced during a study of control samples from healthy donors and cancer patients. Here immunoSEQ multiplex PCR was the method, and the copy in TCRdb shows in-frame clones only, minus some. The data show 95,000 to 150,000 clones, around 92% seen once. The V segment lost 6 bases and the J segment 0 bases; nucleotides outside the gene matches: 8. The CDR3 totals 15 residues. Germline V gene data show CDR1 as SQVTM and CDR2 as ANQGSEA. This receptor was taken from a man older than 75 with head and neck cancer. This chain joins TRBV29-1 and TRBJ1-3, with 7 bases matching TRBD1. Sequencing was carried out using PBMCs. The CDR3, as DNA: TGCAGCGTGAGGCCGACAGGGAACTCTGGAAACACCATATATTTT. This gives the protein CSVRPTGNSGNTIYF.